This entry features one T cell receptor (beta chain) sequence. Per the original methods: Estimates of nucleated cell counts were drawn from the amplification of reference gene primers. Libraries were prepared by immunoSEQ multiplex PCR; TCRdb keeps only in-frame clonotypes and omits some of them. That table gives V, J and clone size, and the DNA gave D and trimming. In the table there are 95,000 to 150,000 clones, almost 70% of which are singletons. The data derive from a study of blood T cell repertoires in COVID-19. Whole-study context: Researchers got acute and convalescent COVID-19 samples from the United States, Italy and Spain. The analysed material was cDNA or gDNA that came from T cells, B-cell-depleted T cells, or PBMCs.

The CDR3 consists of 15 residues. V trimming: 5 bases; J trimming: 4 bases; junction bases outside the gene matches: 10. Germline-derived CDR1 and CDR2 are SQVTM and ANQGSEA. The sample comprised peripheral blood. The sequence came from an older woman with acute or convalescent COVID-19. This sequence joins TRBV29-1 and TRBJ2-3; 9 nucleotides line up with TRBD1. The CDR3 DNA sequence: TGCAGCGTTTGTTACAGGACAGGGGTGTCAGATACGCAGTATTTT. Its translation is CSVCYRTGVSDTQYF.